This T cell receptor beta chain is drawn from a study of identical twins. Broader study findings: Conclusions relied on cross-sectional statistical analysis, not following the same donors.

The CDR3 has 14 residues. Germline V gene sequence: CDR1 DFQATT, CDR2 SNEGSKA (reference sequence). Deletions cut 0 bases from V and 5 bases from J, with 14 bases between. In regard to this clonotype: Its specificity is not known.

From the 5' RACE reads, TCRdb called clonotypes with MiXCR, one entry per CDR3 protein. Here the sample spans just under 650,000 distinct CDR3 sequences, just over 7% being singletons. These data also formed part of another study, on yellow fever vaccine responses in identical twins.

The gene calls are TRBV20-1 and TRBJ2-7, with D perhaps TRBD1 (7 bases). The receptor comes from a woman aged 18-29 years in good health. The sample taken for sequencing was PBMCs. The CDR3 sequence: CSAREAGGQDEQYV. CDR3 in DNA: TGCAGTGCTAGAGAGGCAGGGGGGCAGGACGAGCAGTACGTC.